A selection of T cell receptor beta chains follows, all from one sample in a study of T cell changes during pregnancy in multiple sclerosis. Method: immunoSEQ multiplex PCR; TCRdb's copy keeps in-frame clones and lacks some. Among over 25,000 clones, 85% to 95% were seen once, and the ten largest hold less than 0.55%. The source was CD4+ T cells from peripheral blood mononuclear cells, collected in the second trimester of pregnancy. The origin of the receptors is a female donor with multiple sclerosis, enrolled in a pregnancy study. The CDR3 runs from the conserved cysteine through the conserved F or W. A D gene is named only where the DNA matches it firmly. Some rows have no size entry. The others give once, few or many, or a class for an expanded clone.

d_call clone_size j_call v_call cdr3_nt cdr3_aa
NA NA TRBJ2-6 TRBV5-4 TGTGCCAGCAGCGCGTGGACTCCCGCAGGGGCCAACGTCCTGACTTTC CASSAWTPAGANVLTF
NA once TRBJ2-7 TRBV30 TGTGCCTGGAGTCATGCAGGGCCTTACGAGCAGTACTTC CAWSHAGPYEQYF
TRBD2 NA TRBJ2-3 TRBV29-1 TGCAGCGTTCCCCCCGGGACTAGCGGAACAGATACGCAGTATTTT CSVPPGTSGTDTQYF
TRBD1 NA TRBJ1-1 TRBV6-1 TGTGCCAGCACCGACGACAGGGGAGAAGCTTTCTTT CASTDDRGEAFF
NA NA TRBJ2-5 TRBV7-3 TGTGCCAGCAGCCGCGGGGGCCTCGAGACCCAGTACTTC CASSRGGLETQYF
TRBD2 once TRBJ2-1 TRBV10-3 TGTGCCATCAGTGACTTATCCGGGACTACGAACAATGAGCAGTTCTTC CAISDLSGTTNNEQFF
NA NA TRBJ1-5 TRBV28 TGTGCCAGCAGTTTCTTAAAAGGAGGCAATCAGCCCCAGCATTTT CASSFLKGGNQPQHF
NA NA TRBJ1-5 TRBV5-4 TGTGCCAGCAGCTTGGATGGGGGGACCGATCAGCCCCAGCATTTT CASSLDGGTDQPQHF
NA NA TRBJ1-1 TRBV7-9 TGTGCCAGCAGCTTATCACGCGTGAACACTGAAGCTTTCTTT CASSLSRVNTEAFF
NA NA TRBJ2-3 TRBV12-5 TGTGCTAGTGGTCAATTCATGAGGGATACGCAGTATTTT CASGQFMRDTQYF
NA NA TRBJ2-5 TRBV19 TGTGCCAGTAGCCCGGGAAGTAAAGAGACCCAGTACTTC CASSPGSKETQYF
NA NA TRBJ2-2 TRBV18 TGTGCCAGCTCCGGCCCAGGGAAGGAAAACACCGGGGAGCTGTTTTTT CASSGPGKENTGELFF
TRBD1 NA TRBJ1-1 TRBV25-1 TGTGCCACCCAACGGACAGGGGAAACTGAAGCTTTCTTT CATQRTGETEAFF
NA NA TRBJ1-1 TRBV9 TGTGCCAGCAGCGTGGGAGGGTTAGCTGAAGCTTTCTTT CASSVGGLAEAFF
NA NA TRBJ1-2 TRBV20-1 TGCAGTGCTACCACAGAGTATGGCTACACCTTC CSATTEYGYTF
NA NA TRBJ1-1 TRBV27 TGTGCCAGACCGCACTTTGGAGCTTTCTTT CARPHFGAFF
TRBD1 NA TRBJ2-5 TRBV27 TGTGCCAGCAACCCCTTAGGGGGCGCAGAGACCCAGTACTTC CASNPLGGAETQYF
NA once TRBJ1-4 TRBV28 TGTGCCAGCAGTGCCCCAGGAAAAAAACTGTTTTTT CASSAPGKKLFF
NA NA TRBJ2-3 TRBV19 TGTGCCGCCCGGCAGGGTCCGGGCACAGATACGCAGTATTTT CAARQGPGTDTQYF
NA NA TRBJ2-7 TRBV18 TGTGCCAGCTCTCCCGGGGGAATTTACGAGCAGTACTTC CASSPGGIYEQYF
NA NA TRBJ2-7 TRBV5-1 TGCGCCAGCAGCTTAACAACTAGCTCCTACAGGGAGCAGTACTTC CASSLTTSSYREQYF
NA NA TRBJ1-6 TRBV7-2 TGTGCCAGCAGTTTCCTGGGGGGGGCGAGTAATTCACCCCTCCACTTT CASSFLGGASNSPLHF
NA NA TRBJ1-1 TRBV12-5 TGTGCTAGTGGCCTGGACAGATTGAACACTGAAGCTTTCTTT CASGLDRLNTEAFF
NA NA TRBJ2-7 TRBV28 TGTGCCAGCATGGTGACTGGCGCGGGGCCCTACGAGCAGTACTTC CASMVTGAGPYEQYF
TRBD1 NA TRBJ1-2 TRBV5-1 TGCGCCAGCAGCTCCTGGACAGGGGGACTTTATAACTATGGCTACACCTTC CASSSWTGGLYNYGYTF
TRBD2 NA TRBJ2-1 TRBV6-1 TGTGCCAGCAGTGTTACTAGCGGAAGTTACAATGAGCAGTTCTTC CASSVTSGSYNEQFF
TRBD1 NA TRBJ2-7 TRBV2 TGTGCCAGCAAGGTGGGACAGGTGGGCTACGAGCAGTACTTC CASKVGQVGYEQYF
TRBD1 NA TRBJ1-1 TRBV15 TGTGCCACCAGCAGGACAGGGTGGAACACTGAAGCTTTCTTT CATSRTGWNTEAFF
TRBD1 once TRBJ2-2 TRBV30 TGTGCCGGAACAGGGGTTAACACCGGGGAGCTGTTTTTT CAGTGVNTGELFF